The 29 T cell receptor beta chains below come from one sample, sequenced in a study of blood T cell repertoires in COVID-19. The method was immunoSEQ multiplex PCR; TCRdb's version includes in-frame clones alone and lacks a portion of them. Here the sample spans about 270,000 clones, approximately 87% being singletons. Sequenced sample: peripheral blood. The origin of the receptors is a young woman with COVID-19, enrolled during active disease.

The chain has TRBV25-1 and TRBJ1-2, with TRBD1 matching 7 bases. This CDR3 spans 14 amino acids. V lost 3 bases, J lost 6 bases, and 7 bases stayed unmatched. Per the germline V gene, CDR1 is MGHDK and CDR2 is SYGVNS. CDR3 sequence: CASSEWTGGDGYTF. The CDR3 DNA sequence: TGTGCCAGCAGTGAGTGGACAGGAGGTGATGGCTACACCTTC.

This chain joins TRBV5-1 and TRBJ1-1; D may be TRBD1 (6 bases). This CDR3 region has 14 residues. In germline, CDR1 is SGHRS, CDR2 YFSETQ. The ends were cut back, 3 bases at V and 1 base at J, with 10 bases in the middle. CDR3 amino acids: CASSSGQTNTEAFF. The CDR3 nucleotides read TGCGCCAGCAGCTCAGGACAGACGAACACTGAAGCTTTCTTT.

The J gene is TRBJ2-1, the V gene TRBV7-9; D not resolved. The V gene's germline CDR1 is SEHNR and CDR2 FQNEAQ (reference sequence). The CDR3 spans 15 residues. The V gene lost 1 base and the J gene lost 0 bases, with 7 bases spanning the gap. CDR3 sequence reads: CASSLDESSYNEQFF. The CDR3 DNA reads TGTGCCAGCAGCTTAGACGAGAGCTCCTACAATGAGCAGTTCTTC. The full variable domain, with the rest looked up from reference TRBV7-9 and TRBJ2-1, is DTGVSQNPRHKITKRGQNVTFRCDPISEHNRLYWYRQTLGQGPEFLTYFQNEAQLEKSRLLSDRFSAERPKGSFSTLEIQRTEQGDSAMYLCASSLDESSYNEQFFGPGTRLTVL.

The chain joins TRBV4-1 to TRBJ2-1, with D possibly being TRBD2 (6 bases). Germline CDR1 reads MGHRA; CDR2 reads YSYEKL. This CDR3 is built from 14 residues. Trimming stripped 7 bases from V and 3 bases from J, with 13 bases between. CDR3 nucleotides: TGCGCCAGCACCCAGCGGGCCGACTACAATGAGCAGTTCTTC. Translating gives CASTQRADYNEQFF.

The CDR3, as DNA: TGTGCCAGCAGCTTTACAGGGGGCTACACCTTC. Its translation: CASSFTGGYTF. The chain joins TRBV5-4 to TRBJ1-2, with D possibly TRBD1 on 6 matching bases. The CDR3 totals 11 residues. Germline V gene data show CDR1 as SGHNT and CDR2 as YYREEE (reference sequence). V was trimmed by 2 bases and J by 8 bases, leaving 7 bases between them.

The rearrangement uses TRBV2 and TRBJ2-7, with D possibly being TRBD2 (5 bases). Trimming removed 6 bases at V and 0 bases at J, with 12 bases between. The V gene's germline CDR1 is SNHLY and CDR2 FYNNEI. The CDR3 spans 14 residues. This chain's CDR3 is CASRPVGDSYEQYF. The DNA for the CDR3 is TGTGCCAGCAGGCCCGTCGGGGACTCCTACGAGCAGTACTTC.

This chain links TRBV6-5 with TRBJ1-1, with D perhaps matching TRBD1 (6 bases). V was clipped by 2 bases and J by 5 bases, with 18 bases between them. The CDR3 has 16 residues. Per germline, CDR1 MNHEY and CDR2 SVGAGI. The CDR3 nucleotides read TGTGCCAGCAGTTACCGTCCCAGGGGTGTCAAGACTGAAGCTTTCTTT. Translation: CASSYRPRGVKTEAFF.

This clone was found a few times. The chain is built from TRBV10-2 and TRBJ1-6, with TRBD1 matching over 11 bases. There are 15 residues in the CDR3. The V and J ends lost 6 bases and 8 bases, in that order; junction bases with no gene match: 6. Germline assignment: CDR1 WSHSY and CDR2 SAAADI. The DNA for the CDR3 is TGCGCCAGCAGACGCGGGACAGGGGGTGATTCACCCCTCCACTTT. This codes for CASRRGTGGDSPLHF.

This chain uses TRBV19 with TRBJ1-1, with D perhaps matching TRBD1 (6 bases). The CDR3 totals 15 residues. Trimming left V 9 bases short and J 1 base short, with 18 bases between. CDR1 and CDR2 (germline): LNHDA, SQIVND (reference sequence). The CDR3 spells CASRTAQNANTEAFF. The CDR3 bases are TGTGCCAGCAGGACAGCCCAGAACGCGAACACTGAAGCTTTCTTT.

The CDR3 reads CASSPPMGQGTYNEQFF. The CDR3 DNA reads TGTGCCAGCTCACCACCAATGGGACAGGGGACCTACAATGAGCAGTTCTTC. The chain has TRBV18 and TRBJ2-1; TRBD1 agrees at 10 bases. V shed 0 bases, J shed 2 bases, and the junction held 4 bases outside the gene matches. The CDR3 spans 17 residues. Per germline, CDR1 KGHSH and CDR2 LQKENI.

The chain uses TRBV6-6 and TRBJ2-3; 10 bases agree with TRBD2. The germline V gene has CDR1 MNHNY and CDR2 SVGAGI (reference sequence). This CDR3 contains 16 residues. The ends lost 0 bases at V and 5 bases at J; junction bases unmatched: 5. The CDR3 DNA reads as TGTGCCAGCAGTTACTCTTTAGCGGGGGGCAGAGATACGCAGTATTTT. Its translation: CASSYSLAGGRDTQYF.

The chain uses TRBV24-1 and TRBJ1-5; D ambiguous. Germline-derived CDR1 and CDR2 are KGHDR and SFDVKD. V was shortened by 5 bases and J by 3 bases, with 10 bases between the two germline ends. The CDR3 length is 14 residues. CDR3 nucleotides: TGTGCCACCAGTGGAGCACGCAACAATCAGCCCCAGCATTTT. This gives the protein CATSGARNNQPQHF.

The chain couples TRBV2 to TRBJ1-4; D might be TRBD1 (5 bases). CDR3 size: 13 residues. V was trimmed by 4 bases and J by 7 bases, leaving 10 bases between them. Germline V gene sequence: CDR1 SNHLY, CDR2 FYNNEI. The DNA for the CDR3 is TGTGCCAGCAGTGCAGGGATGGGTGAAAAACTGTTTTTT. It specifies CASSAGMGEKLFF.

This clone has only one observation. The chain joins TRBV5-1 to TRBJ1-5; no definite D call. Trimming took 4 bases from V and 6 from J, leaving 11 bases between them. Looked up from germline, CDR1 is SGHRS and CDR2 is YFSETQ. The CDR3 consists of 13 residues. The CDR3 sequence is CASSPEGGQPQHF. As DNA, the CDR3 is TGCGCCAGCAGCCCCGAGGGCGGTCAGCCCCAGCATTTT.

This clone was detected only a few times. This chain uses TRBV18 with TRBJ2-7, with D tentatively TRBD2 (6 bases). This CDR3 is built from 14 residues. Per germline, CDR1 KGHSH and CDR2 LQKENI. Trimming cost V 2 bases and J 0 bases, with 8 bases left between them. The CDR3 DNA reads TGTGCCAGCTCACCAGGGGGGAGCTCCTACGAGCAGTACTTC. Its protein product is CASSPGGSSYEQYF.

CDR3 sequence: CATGTGSLGTQYF. The CDR3 DNA reads as TGTGCCACAGGGACAGGATCTCTGGGGACCCAGTACTTC. V usage is TRBV7-9 and J usage is TRBJ2-5; 8 nucleotides agree with TRBD1. The V gene's germline CDR1 is SEHNR and CDR2 FQNEAQ (reference sequence). This CDR3 has 13 residues. V gave up 10 bases and J gave up 7 bases; unmatched junction bases: 11.

The chain has TRBV5-4 and TRBJ2-4, with a possible D match to TRBD2 (7 bases). There are 14 residues in the CDR3. The germline gives CDR1 SGHNT, CDR2 YYREEE (reference sequence). V was pared by 4 bases and J by 6 bases, with 14 bases between. The CDR3 DNA is TGTGCCAGCAGCGGGGGGGCCCTCGGAAACATTCAGTACTTC. Its protein product is CASSGGALGNIQYF.

The V call is TRBV27, the J call TRBJ1-5; maybe TRBD1 (6 bases). The CDR3 is 15 amino acids. Germline CDR1 reads MNHEY; CDR2 reads SMNVEV (reference sequence). V was cut by 4 bases and J by 6 bases, with 16 bases left in between. This CDR3 is CASSSNNRVGQPQHF. The CDR3 nucleotides are TGTGCCAGCAGTTCGAATAACAGGGTTGGTCAGCCCCAGCATTTT.

This clone appeared a single time. The J gene is TRBJ2-7, the V gene TRBV5-1; D might be TRBD1 (7 bases). The CDR3 loop spans 16 amino acids. V dropped 0 bases and J dropped 1 base, with 14 bases sitting between them. The V gene's germline CDR1 is SGHRS and CDR2 YFSETQ. CDR3 region: CASSLGAGGTSYEQYF. The CDR3 DNA reads as TGCGCCAGCAGCTTGGGGGCAGGGGGGACTTCCTACGAGCAGTACTTC.

This chain connects TRBV5-4 to TRBJ2-5; tentatively, D is TRBD2 (6 bases). The CDR3 sequence is 13 residues long. Deletions cut 0 bases from V and 5 bases from J, with 8 bases between. CDR1 is SGHNT, CDR2 YYREEE, per germline (reference sequence). The CDR3 sequence: CASSLGAGETQYF. The CDR3 DNA reads as TGTGCCAGCAGCTTGGGGGCGGGGGAGACCCAGTACTTC.

This chain joins TRBV2 and TRBJ2-1; D perhaps matches TRBD2 (6 bases). This CDR3 is built from 15 residues. V lost 1 base and J lost 4, with 11 bases in between. Germline CDR1 and CDR2: SNHLY and FYNNEI. The CDR3 sequence is CASSEESGLYNEQFF. In DNA, the CDR3 is TGTGCCAGCAGTGAAGAAAGCGGGCTGTACAATGAGCAGTTCTTC.

The rearrangement uses TRBV19 and TRBJ1-4; no clear D. CDR3 length: 14 residues. The V gene lost 7 bases and the J gene lost 7 bases, with 16 bases spanning the gap. In germline, CDR1 is LNHDA, CDR2 SQIVND (reference sequence). The CDR3, as DNA: TGTGCCAGTACCCCCCGAGGAGGACTTGAAAAACTGTTTTTT. Translation: CASTPRGGLEKLFF.

This chain uses TRBV7-8 with TRBJ1-2; the D is unclear. V gave up 3 bases and J gave up 8 bases, with 13 bases separating them. Germline CDR1 and CDR2: SGHVS and FQNEAQ. CDR3 length: 13 residues. The CDR3 loop reads CASSFEGLWGYTF. The CDR3 DNA is TGTGCCAGCAGCTTTGAGGGTCTTTGGGGCTACACCTTC.

The CDR3 protein is CASSSSRGMGEQYF. In DNA, the CDR3 is TGTGCCAGCAGCTCTTCCAGGGGCATGGGCGAGCAGTACTTC. The chain recombines TRBV7-9 with TRBJ2-7; TRBD1 might be the D (6 bases). Germline CDR1 is SEHNR and CDR2 is FQNEAQ (reference sequence). Trimming removed 4 bases from V and 6 bases from J, with 16 bases in between. This CDR3 has 14 amino acids.

This chain links TRBV5-4 with TRBJ2-2; 10 bases line up with TRBD2. V was clipped by 4 bases and J by 4 bases; unmatched bases: 4. The CDR3 extends over 15 amino acids. Germline CDR1 SGHNT, CDR2 YYREEE (reference sequence). The CDR3 DNA reads TGTGCCAGCAGCGCAGCGGGGGGGGGCACCGGGGAGCTGTTTTTT. Translated, it gives CASSAAGGGTGELFF.

This chain links TRBV12-5 with TRBJ1-2, with D possibly being TRBD1 (6 bases). Trimming stripped 4 bases from V and 3 bases from J, with 18 bases between. The germline V gene encodes CDR1 LGHNT and CDR2 FRNRAP. This CDR3 has 16 amino acids. The CDR3 DNA reads TGTGCTAGTGGTTCCACCGCTGACAGGAGAGACTATGGCTACACCTTC. Protein product: CASGSTADRRDYGYTF. The variable domain in full, completed from reference TRBV12-5 and TRBJ1-2, reads DARVTQTPRHKVTEMGQEVTMRCQPILGHNTVFWYRQTMMQGLELLAYFRNRAPLDDSGMPKDRFSAEMPDATLATLKIQPSEPRDSAVYFCASGSTADRRDYGYTFGSGTRLTVV.

This rearrangement joins TRBV6-5 to TRBJ2-1; 7 nucleotides line up with TRBD2. Germline lookup yields CDR1 MNHEY and CDR2 SVGAGI. This CDR3 has 14 amino acids. Trimming cost V 8 bases and J 4 bases; bases outside gene matches: 8. The CDR3 coding sequence is TGTGCCAGCTCTTGGGGGGGAAAATACAATGAGCAGTTCTTC. Translating gives CASSWGGKYNEQFF.

This sequence joins TRBV7-6 and TRBJ1-1, with 8 bases aligning to TRBD1. CDR3 length: 16 amino acids. V shed 2 bases, J shed 1 base, and the junction held 6 bases outside the gene matches. Germline CDR1 reads SGHVS; CDR2 reads FNYEAQ. CDR3 DNA: TGTGCCAGCAGCTTATTGTACAGGGGGAGGAACACTGAAGCTTTCTTT. It codes for CASSLLYRGRNTEAFF.

This rearrangement joins TRBV9 to TRBJ2-1, with 10 bases aligning to TRBD2. Trimming at V came to 3 bases and at J to 2 bases, leaving 5 bases not matched to a gene. The CDR3 is made up of 16 amino acids. CDR1 and CDR2 (germline): SGDLS, YYNGEE. The CDR3 DNA reads as TGTGCCAGCAGCGGAGCGGGGGGGTGGACCTACAATGAGCAGTTCTTC. Translation: CASSGAGGWTYNEQFF.